Listed below are T cell receptor beta chains from one sample, sequenced in a study of shared clonotypes between healthy human individuals. The repertoire was sequenced with immunoSEQ multiplex PCR; TCRdb's copy has only in-frame clones and lacks some. The data show approximately 2.3 million clones, 85% to 95% seen once. The sequenced sample consisted of naive CD4+ T cells from PBMCs. Every receptor here comes from a man aged 18 to 29 in good health. Some clones in this sample may be carry-over from other donors' samples. CDR3s include the opening cysteine and the closing phenylalanine or tryptophan. The order of the fields is clone size, J gene, D gene, V gene, CDR3 DNA, CDR3 protein. D genes are given only for firm matches. Not all rows give a size; the values are once, few, many and, for expanded clones, a class.

clone_size: .; j_call: TRBJ2-7; d_call: .; v_call: TRBV18; cdr3_nt: TGTGCCAGCTCGCAATCCCCGACCCCTCAATCCTACGAGCAGTACTTC; cdr3_aa: CASSQSPTPQSYEQYF
clone_size: .; j_call: TRBJ2-5; d_call: .; v_call: TRBV5-8; cdr3_nt: TGTGCCAGCAGCTTGAAGCTGGGAGAGGGGCCAGAGACCCAGTACTTC; cdr3_aa: CASSLKLGEGPETQYF
clone_size: .; j_call: TRBJ2-7; d_call: .; v_call: TRBV18; cdr3_nt: TGTGCCACCTCTAGGGGTGGGGGGGCCGACTACGAGCAGTACTTC; cdr3_aa: CATSRGGGADYEQYF
clone_size: .; j_call: TRBJ1-1; d_call: TRBD1; v_call: TRBV6-1; cdr3_nt: TGTGCCAGCAGGGGACAGGGAGGAGCTTTCTTT; cdr3_aa: CASRGQGGAFF
clone_size: .; j_call: TRBJ2-1; d_call: TRBD2; v_call: TRBV14; cdr3_nt: TGTGCCAGCAGCCCCAGACTAGCGGGCTCCTACAATGAGCAGTTCTTC; cdr3_aa: CASSPRLAGSYNEQFF
clone_size: .; j_call: TRBJ2-1; d_call: .; v_call: TRBV28; cdr3_nt: TGTGCCAGCAGTTGGCCGGGACACCTCTCCTACAATGAGCAGTTCTTC; cdr3_aa: CASSWPGHLSYNEQFF
clone_size: .; j_call: TRBJ1-2; d_call: TRBD1; v_call: TRBV29-1; cdr3_nt: TGCAGCGTTCCCAGGGGACAGGGGAACTATGGCTACACCTTC; cdr3_aa: CSVPRGQGNYGYTF
clone_size: once; j_call: TRBJ2-5; d_call: TRBD1; v_call: TRBV6-1; cdr3_nt: TGTGCCAGCAGTGACTATGTCGGGGGGACAGGGGGCCGAGAGACCCAGTACTTC; cdr3_aa: CASSDYVGGTGGRETQYF
clone_size: .; j_call: TRBJ1-5; d_call: .; v_call: TRBV5-1; cdr3_nt: TGCGCCAGCAGCTTTTGGGGCAGCGGGCCCCAGCATTTT; cdr3_aa: CASSFWGSGPQHF
clone_size: .; j_call: TRBJ2-7; d_call: .; v_call: TRBV5-1; cdr3_nt: TGCGCCAGCAGTCCCCAGGGAACTAATTCCTACGAGCAGTACTTC; cdr3_aa: CASSPQGTNSYEQYF
clone_size: .; j_call: TRBJ1-2; d_call: TRBD1; v_call: TRBV5-4; cdr3_nt: TGTGCCAGCAGCCCGGGGGGACAGGGGAAGTATGGCTACACCTTC; cdr3_aa: CASSPGGQGKYGYTF
clone_size: .; j_call: TRBJ1-4; d_call: .; v_call: TRBV28; cdr3_nt: TGTGCCAGCAGAAGGATAGCAACTAATGAAAAACTGTTTTTT; cdr3_aa: CASRRIATNEKLFF
clone_size: .; j_call: TRBJ1-4; d_call: .; v_call: TRBV4-1; cdr3_nt: TGCGCCAGCAGCCAAGACGGGGGCGATGGGGGAAAACTGTTTTTT; cdr3_aa: CASSQDGGDGGKLFF
clone_size: .; j_call: TRBJ1-3; d_call: .; v_call: TRBV5-1; cdr3_nt: TGCGCCAGCAGCTTGGCTGGCGGGGAGCGCGGAAACACCATATATTTT; cdr3_aa: CASSLAGGERGNTIYF
clone_size: .; j_call: TRBJ2-5; d_call: TRBD2; v_call: TRBV5-4; cdr3_nt: TGTGCCAGCAGCCTCGCCGGGGGGGGCTCCCAAGAGACCCAGTACTTC; cdr3_aa: CASSLAGGGSQETQYF
clone_size: .; j_call: TRBJ2-2; d_call: TRBD2; v_call: TRBV11-2; cdr3_nt: TGTGCCAGCTTCATGACTAGCGGGATATCGGCCGGGGAGCTGTTTTTT; cdr3_aa: CASFMTSGISAGELFF
clone_size: .; j_call: TRBJ2-7; d_call: TRBD1; v_call: TRBV30; cdr3_nt: TGTGCCTGGCTACCTCCGGGACAGGGGGCGGGGTCCTACGAGCAGTACTTC; cdr3_aa: CAWLPPGQGAGSYEQYF
clone_size: once; j_call: TRBJ2-1; d_call: TRBD2; v_call: TRBV7-2; cdr3_nt: TGTGCCAGCAGCTTATTGGGGCTAGCGGGAGTTGGAGAGCAGTTCTTC; cdr3_aa: CASSLLGLAGVGEQFF
clone_size: .; j_call: TRBJ1-1; d_call: .; v_call: TRBV7-3; cdr3_nt: TGTGCCAGCAGCTCTTGGGCAGGGTCCCCTGAAGCTTTCTTT; cdr3_aa: CASSSWAGSPEAFF
clone_size: .; j_call: TRBJ1-1; d_call: .; v_call: TRBV5-1; cdr3_nt: TGCGCCAGCAGCTTGGCCATCGGTAATATGAACACTGAAGCTTTCTTT; cdr3_aa: CASSLAIGNMNTEAFF
clone_size: .; j_call: TRBJ1-5; d_call: .; v_call: TRBV7-6; cdr3_nt: TGTGCCAGCAGCTTCGCTGGAGGGAATCAGCCCCAGCATTTT; cdr3_aa: CASSFAGGNQPQHF
clone_size: .; j_call: TRBJ2-7; d_call: TRBD2; v_call: TRBV7-9; cdr3_nt: TGTGCCAGCAGCGCGGGATTCGGGACTAGCGGGGGCGAGCAGTACTTC; cdr3_aa: CASSAGFGTSGGEQYF
clone_size: .; j_call: TRBJ2-2; d_call: .; v_call: TRBV2; cdr3_nt: TGTGCCAGCAGTGAAGCGTGGGCAGACGGGGAGCTGTTTTTT; cdr3_aa: CASSEAWADGELFF
clone_size: once; j_call: TRBJ2-7; d_call: TRBD1; v_call: TRBV5-1; cdr3_nt: TGCGCCAGCAGCTCCCCGGACAGGGGCGAGCAGTACTTC; cdr3_aa: CASSSPDRGEQYF
clone_size: .; j_call: TRBJ2-7; d_call: .; v_call: TRBV5-1; cdr3_nt: TGCGCCAGCAGCTTGGCCACCGCGGATACCTACGAGCAGTACTTC; cdr3_aa: CASSLATADTYEQYF
clone_size: .; j_call: TRBJ1-5; d_call: TRBD1; v_call: TRBV5-5; cdr3_nt: TGTGCCAGCAGCTTGCACAGGGGCTATCAGCCCCAGCATTTT; cdr3_aa: CASSLHRGYQPQHF
clone_size: .; j_call: TRBJ1-1; d_call: .; v_call: TRBV5-5; cdr3_nt: TGTGCCAGCAGCTTGGGTACGGGGAGTAAAACTGAAGCTTTCTTT; cdr3_aa: CASSLGTGSKTEAFF
clone_size: .; j_call: TRBJ2-1; d_call: TRBD2; v_call: TRBV5-6; cdr3_nt: TGTGCCAGCAGCTCGTTAATTAGGACTAGAATCGGCAATGAGCAGTTCTTC; cdr3_aa: CASSSLIRTRIGNEQFF
clone_size: once; j_call: TRBJ1-5; d_call: .; v_call: TRBV10-3; cdr3_nt: TGTGCCATCAGTGTGGGGGCGGGCCAGCCCCAGCATTTT; cdr3_aa: CAISVGAGQPQHF
clone_size: .; j_call: TRBJ2-1; d_call: .; v_call: TRBV4-3; cdr3_nt: TGCGCCAGCAGCCCAAGGAAGGGAAGTTATGATGAGCAGTTCTTC; cdr3_aa: CASSPRKGSYDEQFF
clone_size: .; j_call: TRBJ1-3; d_call: .; v_call: TRBV5-1; cdr3_nt: TGCGCCAGCAGCCCCCGGGCCTCGGCGGACACCATATATTTT; cdr3_aa: CASSPRASADTIYF
clone_size: once; j_call: TRBJ2-3; d_call: TRBD1; v_call: TRBV5-1; cdr3_nt: TGCGCCAGCAGCGGGCCGGGACAGGACACAGATACGCAGTATTTT; cdr3_aa: CASSGPGQDTDTQYF
clone_size: .; j_call: TRBJ1-2; d_call: .; v_call: TRBV15; cdr3_nt: TGTGCCACCAGCAGAGATCCCAGAGGAGATGGCTACACCTTC; cdr3_aa: CATSRDPRGDGYTF
clone_size: .; j_call: TRBJ2-1; d_call: .; v_call: TRBV29-1; cdr3_nt: TGCAGCGTTGTCTTGAGGAATGAGCAGTTCTTC; cdr3_aa: CSVVLRNEQFF
clone_size: .; j_call: TRBJ2-1; d_call: TRBD1; v_call: TRBV7-9; cdr3_nt: TGTGCCAGCAGCCCAGACAGGGCACGAATCAATGAGCAGTTCTTC; cdr3_aa: CASSPDRARINEQFF
clone_size: .; j_call: TRBJ2-3; d_call: TRBD1; v_call: TRBV7-8; cdr3_nt: TGTGCCAGCAGCTCGGGACAGCGACGGACAGATACGCAGTATTTT; cdr3_aa: CASSSGQRRTDTQYF
clone_size: .; j_call: TRBJ2-7; d_call: .; v_call: TRBV4-2; cdr3_nt: TGTGCCAGCAGCCAAGATGGCACTGGCGAGCAGTACTTC; cdr3_aa: CASSQDGTGEQYF
clone_size: once; j_call: TRBJ1-2; d_call: .; v_call: TRBV5-6; cdr3_nt: TGTGCCAGCAGCTTGAAAAGGCTCTATGGCTACACCTTC; cdr3_aa: CASSLKRLYGYTF
clone_size: .; j_call: TRBJ2-7; d_call: TRBD1; v_call: TRBV6-1; cdr3_nt: TGTGCCAGCAGTGAATTCGGGACAGGCATCTCCTACGAGCAGTACTTC; cdr3_aa: CASSEFGTGISYEQYF
clone_size: .; j_call: TRBJ1-1; d_call: .; v_call: TRBV6-6; cdr3_nt: TGTGCCAGCAGTTACTCGTTGGGTGAAGCTTTCTTT; cdr3_aa: CASSYSLGEAFF
clone_size: .; j_call: TRBJ2-7; d_call: .; v_call: TRBV21-1; cdr3_nt: TGTGCCAGCACCCACCGGTCGGGTACTCCTAAGTGCTACGAGCAGTACTTC; cdr3_aa: CASTHRSGTPKCYEQYF
clone_size: .; j_call: TRBJ1-5; d_call: .; v_call: TRBV7-9; cdr3_nt: TGTGCCAGCAGCTTAGCTTCGCCCCGGAATAATCAGCCCCAGCATTTT; cdr3_aa: CASSLASPRNNQPQHF
clone_size: few; j_call: TRBJ1-1; d_call: TRBD1; v_call: TRBV20-1; cdr3_nt: TGCAGTGCTTTAGACAGGGTGGCGACTTTCTTT; cdr3_aa: CSALDRVATFF
clone_size: .; j_call: TRBJ2-1; d_call: TRBD2; v_call: TRBV6-1; cdr3_nt: TGTGCCAGCAGAGGGACTATTGAGCAGTTCTTC; cdr3_aa: CASRGTIEQFF
clone_size: .; j_call: TRBJ2-1; d_call: .; v_call: TRBV25-1; cdr3_nt: TGTGCCAGCAGTGAAAAGGTTGTCCCTCCATGGGAGCAGTTCTTC; cdr3_aa: CASSEKVVPPWEQFF
clone_size: few; j_call: TRBJ2-7; d_call: TRBD2; v_call: TRBV6-5; cdr3_nt: TGTGCCAGCAGTTACTCGGGGGGGTCCTACGAGCAGTACTTC; cdr3_aa: CASSYSGGSYEQYF
clone_size: .; j_call: TRBJ2-6; d_call: .; v_call: TRBV5-6; cdr3_nt: TGTGCCAGCAGCTTAGGCTCGGCTGGGGCCAACGTCCTGACTTTC; cdr3_aa: CASSLGSAGANVLTF
clone_size: .; j_call: TRBJ1-2; d_call: TRBD1; v_call: TRBV6-6; cdr3_nt: TGTGCCAGCAGGCCCGGACAGGGGACCTATGGCTACACCTTC; cdr3_aa: CASRPGQGTYGYTF
clone_size: .; j_call: TRBJ2-5; d_call: .; v_call: TRBV9; cdr3_nt: TGTGCCAGCAGCGTAGCTACGCTCGCTAGCCAAGAGACCCAGTACTTC; cdr3_aa: CASSVATLASQETQYF
clone_size: .; j_call: TRBJ1-5; d_call: TRBD1; v_call: TRBV19; cdr3_nt: TGTGCCAGTAGTATCTCCCGGGACAGAGGGCAGCCCCAGCATTTT; cdr3_aa: CASSISRDRGQPQHF
clone_size: .; j_call: TRBJ2-6; d_call: TRBD2; v_call: TRBV28; cdr3_nt: TGTGCCAGCAGTTTCCCGGGGACTAGCGGCTCTGGGGCCAACGTCCTGACTTTC; cdr3_aa: CASSFPGTSGSGANVLTF
clone_size: .; j_call: TRBJ2-2; d_call: TRBD2; v_call: TRBV18; cdr3_nt: TGTGCCAGCTCACCAGCGGGACTATTCACCGGGGAGCTGTTTTTT; cdr3_aa: CASSPAGLFTGELFF
clone_size: .; j_call: TRBJ1-3; d_call: .; v_call: TRBV1; cdr3_nt: TGCACCAGCAGCCACCGACAGGTTAGCGGAAACACCATATATTTT; cdr3_aa: CTSSHRQVSGNTIYF
clone_size: .; j_call: TRBJ2-3; d_call: .; v_call: TRBV6-1; cdr3_nt: TGTGCCAGCAGTGACCGCGGCAGGGGGGTAGATACGCAGTATTTT; cdr3_aa: CASSDRGRGVDTQYF